The table lists the clone carrying this TCR beta chain with a count of one. Its antigen remains unknown. The data are from a study of monozygotic twins with cystic fibrosis. About the research overall: Libraries were built from 3 to 3.5 micrograms of fragmented DNA using approximately 15 PCR cycles. Study-wide results and limits: V usage most resembled the co-twin in 13 of 16 pairs. No link emerged between shared CDR3 counts and age, concordance or severity.

Sequencing used immunoSEQ multiplex PCR; TCRdb keeps in-frame clones, though not all of them. This sample has 25,000 to 40,000 clones, with roughly 96% found just once. The ends were cut back, 2 bases at V and 0 bases at J, with 13 bases in the middle. The CDR3 is 16 residues long. The chain couples TRBV23-1 to TRBJ1-1, with D possibly matching TRBD1 (5 bases). TRBV23-1 is flagged as an ORF with uncertain function. This clonotype originated in a girl under 10 years old with cystic fibrosis. The sequenced sample was blood. The CDR3 reads CASSQVDRGVNTEAFF. CDR3 DNA sequence: TGCGCCAGCAGTCAAGTTGACCGGGGGGTGAACACTGAAGCTTTCTTT.